This T cell receptor beta chain originates from a study of low-dose radiotherapy and immunotherapy resistance in tumors. Turning to the study itself: cDNA synthesis used a TRAV/TRBV-specific primer set for both chains.

Time point of the sample: after trial treatment. This sample's treatment: LDRT plus nivolumab, ipilimumab, low-dose cyclophosphamide and aspirin (RACIN trial). Ipilimumab, nivolumab, aspirin, low-dose cyclophosphamide and low-dose radiotherapy were administered to donors. The V gene's germline CDR1 is MNHEY and CDR2 SVGEGT. The CDR3 is made up of 20 amino acids. Unmatched junction bases numbered 13, after V lost 1 base and J lost 3 bases. An approximately 19-cycle PCR with a constant-region primer and V-primer adapter amplified TCRs. TCRdb used MiXCR to reprocess the reads, holding one entry per CDR3 protein. The sample lists over 50,000 distinct CDR3 sequences; approximately 33% were seen once. This clonotype has at least ten counts.

This chain links TRBV6-2 or TRBV6-3 with TRBJ1-5; 12 nucleotides align to TRBD1. The source was PBMCs, collected after low-dose radiotherapy plus immunotherapy. The receptor was derived from a male donor with rectosigmoid adenocarcinoma. The CDR3 bases are TGTGCCAGCAGTTACTACTCCTCGGGGACAGGGGGCCTCTTCAATCAGCCCCAGCATTTT. Its translation is CASSYYSSGTGGLFNQPQHF.